This entry lists 27 T cell receptor beta chains sequenced from one sample in a study of T cells in Graves' hyperthyroidism and ophthalmopathy. Researchers amplified the TCR beta CDR3 regions from RNA transcripts. First-round RT-PCR of the TCR CDR3 relied on the HTBI primer set. TCRdb reprocessed the multiplex PCR reads with MiXCR, giving one entry per CDR3 protein. The sample contains 650,000 to 800,000 distinct CDR3 sequences, about 45% of which appear only once. The sequenced sample consisted of peripheral blood or thyroid tissue (not recorded which). Every receptor here comes from an adult man with Graves' disease, either hyperthyroidism or ophthalmopathy (not recorded which).

This clonotype was seen ten or more times. The V call is TRBV2, the J call TRBJ1-6; D is uncertain. This CDR3 is built from 14 residues. The ends were cut back, 2 bases at V and 10 bases at J, with 12 bases in the middle. Germline assignment: CDR1 SNHLY and CDR2 FYNNEI. The CDR3 bases are TGTGCCAGCAGTGAACGGGAAAGGGAATCACCCCTCCACTTT. Its protein is CASSERERESPLHF.

A remark on this clonotype: Lacking the conserved final phenylalanine or tryptophan, this CDR3 likely reflects a read error. The gene calls are TRBV5-1 and TRBJ1-2, with D maybe TRBD1 (5 bases). Germline V gene data show CDR1 as SGHRS and CDR2 as YFSETQ. V lost 4 bases to trimming and J lost 4 bases, with 11 bases between them. The CDR3 length is 13 residues. The CDR3 DNA is TGCGCCAGCAGCCCGGGACGGTTCTATGGCTACACCCTC. The encoded protein is CASSPGRFYGYTL.

In its sample, this clonotype was seen a few times. The chain joins TRBV20-1 to TRBJ1-4; D is perhaps TRBD1 (6 bases). Deletions cut 3 bases from V and 8 bases from J, with 10 bases between. CDR3 length equals 12 residues. Germline assignment: CDR1 DFQATT and CDR2 SNEGSKA (reference sequence). This CDR3 is CSASKGGEKLFF. CDR3 DNA sequence: TGCAGTGCTAGCAAGGGGGGGGAAAAACTGTTTTTT.

This clonotype is medium-sized within its sample. The rearrangement joins TRBV15 to TRBJ1-3; D is unresolved. Per germline, CDR1 LNHNV and CDR2 YYDKDF (reference sequence). This CDR3 region has 16 residues. V shed 0 bases and J shed 1 base, with 10 bases lying between them. CDR3 loop: CATSRDWATSGNTIYF. The DNA for the CDR3 is TGTGCCACCAGCAGAGATTGGGCGACATCTGGAAACACCATATATTTT.

In this sample, this clonotype turned up many times. The V gene is TRBV7-8, the J gene TRBJ2-5, with D possibly being TRBD1 or TRBD2 (5 bases each). CDR1 SGHVS and CDR2 FQNEAQ come from the germline V gene. CDR3 size: 13 residues. Between the trimmed V and J ends, which lost 5 bases and 5 bases, there was a span of 12 bases. The DNA for the CDR3 is TGTGCCAGCAGCCTGAGGGACCGGGAGACCCAGTACTTC. Its protein is CASSLRDRETQYF.

This clonotype was recorded a few times. This chain connects TRBV20-1 to TRBJ1-5, with D uncertain. The CDR3 contains 16 residues. Germline V gene sequence: CDR1 DFQATT, CDR2 SNEGSKA (reference sequence). Trimming removed 0 bases from V and 0 bases from J, with 12 bases in between. The CDR3 loop is CSARDLAGSSNQPQHF. CDR3 nucleotide sequence: TGCAGTGCTAGAGATCTGGCCGGGAGTAGCAATCAGCCCCAGCATTTT.

The rearrangement uses TRBV20-1 and TRBJ2-7; the match to TRBD2 covers 10 bases. V lost 0 bases to trimming and J lost 3 bases; unmatched junction nucleotides: 8. The germline V gene encodes CDR1 DFQATT and CDR2 SNEGSKA (reference sequence). This CDR3 has 16 residues. CDR3 DNA sequence: TGCAGTGCTAGAGATGGGACTAGCGCTAGGCTCTACGAGCAGTACTTC. As protein: CSARDGTSARLYEQYF.

This sequence joins TRBV7-8 and TRBJ2-3; possibly TRBD2 for D (7 bases). This CDR3 has 17 amino acids. V lost 3 bases, J lost 0 bases, and 16 bases lay in between. CDR1 is SGHVS, CDR2 FQNEAQ, per germline. For the CDR3, the DNA is TGTGCCAGCAGCTTGAGGGGGGGACTATCTAGCACAGATACGCAGTATTTT. This gives the protein CASSLRGGLSSTDTQYF.

Comment on this clonotype: The CDR3 ends on some other residue instead of the conserved phenylalanine or tryptophan, so this is likely a read error. The chain links TRBV12-3 or TRBV12-4 to TRBJ1-1; 10 nucleotides match TRBD1. The CDR3 spans 14 residues. J was trimmed by 1 base and V by 4 bases; bases with no gene match: 0. CDR3 sequence: CASSWTGGNTEAFL. CDR3 bases: TGTGCCAGCAGTTGGACAGGGGGGAACACTGAAGCTTTCCTT.

There are many counts of this clonotype. This chain uses TRBV2 with TRBJ1-1, with D uncertain. The V and J ends lost 8 bases and 6 bases respectively, with 10 bases between them. The CDR3 extends over 11 amino acids. CDR1 SNHLY and CDR2 FYNNEI come from the germline V gene. The CDR3: CASSQSPEAFF. CDR3 sequence (DNA): TGTGCCAGCTCCCAATCACCTGAAGCTTTCTTT.

Many counts were recorded for this clonotype. Its ends do not fully match the called genes, so a read error is possible. This chain uses TRBV7-9 with TRBJ1-1; weak D call: TRBD1 (6 bases). Per the germline V gene, CDR1 is SEHNR and CDR2 is FQNEAQ (reference sequence). The CDR3 contains 14 residues. The CDR3 is CASSSTGANTEAFF. Written as DNA, the CDR3 is TGCGCCAGCAGCTCGACAGGAGCGAACACTGAAGCTTTCTTT.

The V gene is TRBV9, the J gene TRBJ1-1; a weak D match, TRBD1 (6 bases). V gave up 1 base and J gave up 3 bases, with 10 bases separating them. Germline V gene lookup returns CDR1 SGDLS and CDR2 YYNGEE. The CDR3 length is 14 residues. The CDR3 here is CASSVSGADTEAFF. Here the CDR3 DNA reads TGTGCCAGCAGCGTATCGGGGGCGGACACTGAAGCTTTCTTT. Based on the CDR3 plus reference TRBV9 and TRBJ1-1, the full variable domain is DSGVTQTPKHLITATGQRVTLRCSPRSGDLSVYWYQQSLDQGLQFLIQYYNGEERAKGNILERFSAQQFPDLHSELNLSSLELGDSALYFCASSVSGADTEAFFGQGTRLTVV.

This clonotype was counted many times. The chain recombines TRBV29-1 with TRBJ2-7, with D possibly TRBD2 on 5 matching bases. Germline V lookup: CDR1 SQVTM, CDR2 ANQGSEA. The CDR3 is made up of 12 amino acids. Trimming stripped 7 bases from V and 6 bases from J, with 16 bases between. Here the CDR3 reads CSALLDLGEQYF. The CDR3 region has the DNA TGCAGCGCGCTACTAGATCTCGGCGAGCAGTACTTC.

The table lists this clonotype with a few counts. The gene calls are TRBV7-2 and TRBJ1-6; TRBD1 matches at 9 bases. V shed 7 bases, J shed 0 bases, and the junction held 13 bases outside the gene matches. Germline lookup yields CDR1 SGHTA and CDR2 FQGNSA. CDR3 length: 19 amino acids. The CDR3 reads CASKDRAGQGSSYNSPLHF. The DNA of the CDR3 is TGTGCCAGCAAGGACCGGGCGGGACAGGGAAGCTCCTATAATTCACCCCTCCACTTT.

The genes are TRBV2 and TRBJ1-2; a weak D match, TRBD1 (5 bases). Deletions cut 4 bases from V and 1 base from J, with 13 bases between. Germline V gene lookup returns CDR1 SNHLY and CDR2 FYNNEI. This CDR3 spans 15 amino acids. CDR3 nucleotides: TGTGCCAGCAGTGCGCCTCAGGGAATTAACTATGGCTACACCTTC. This codes for CASSAPQGINYGYTF.

The J gene is TRBJ1-5, the V gene TRBV20-1; 7 bases line up with TRBD1. With V trimmed by 5 bases and J by 4 bases, 5 bases remained unmatched. This CDR3 is built from 13 residues. Per the germline V gene, CDR1 is DFQATT and CDR2 is SNEGSKA (reference sequence). The chain's CDR3 is CSAADRVNQPQHF. The CDR3 nucleotides are TGCAGTGCTGCCGACAGGGTGAATCAGCCCCAGCATTTT.

The genes are TRBV29-1 and TRBJ1-1, with D possibly being TRBD1 (5 bases). Germline V gene sequence: CDR1 SQVTM, CDR2 ANQGSEA. The CDR3 extends over 13 amino acids. V lost 8 bases to trimming and J lost 4 bases, with 17 bases between them. The CDR3 DNA reads TGCAGCTTAACTCAGGGAGCGGGCACTGAAGCTTTCTTT. It translates to CSLTQGAGTEAFF.

The rearrangement uses TRBV7-9 and TRBJ1-2; 10 positions agree with TRBD1. V was pared by 6 bases and J by 7 bases, with 8 bases of the junction left unmatched. The CDR3 has 14 amino acids. The germline gives CDR1 SEHNR, CDR2 FQNEAQ (reference sequence). CDR3 sequence: CASSYGTGDGGYTF. In DNA, the CDR3 is TGTGCCAGCAGTTACGGGACAGGGGATGGTGGCTACACCTTC. The variable domain in full, with the rest retrieved from reference TRBV7-9 and TRBJ1-2, is DTGVSQNPRHKITKRGQNVTFRCDPISEHNRLYWYRQTLGQGPEFLTYFQNEAQLEKSRLLSDRFSAERPKGSFSTLEIQRTEQGDSAMYLCASSYGTGDGGYTFGSGTRLTVV.

The gene calls are TRBV20-1 and TRBJ2-7; TRBD1 might be the D (6 bases). The V gene's germline CDR1 is DFQATT and CDR2 SNEGSKA (reference sequence). The CDR3 extends over 14 amino acids. The V end lost 4 bases, the J end lost 3 bases, and 16 bases lay between the germline ends. The CDR3 loop reads CSAIGRQDFYEQYF. The CDR3 DNA is TGCAGTGCTATAGGGAGACAGGACTTCTACGAGCAGTACTTC.

Ten or more counts support this clonotype. The chain recombines TRBV29-1 with TRBJ1-2, with D perhaps matching TRBD1 (6 bases). Germline V lookup: CDR1 SQVTM, CDR2 ANQGSEA. This CDR3 is 11 amino acids long. Trimming took off 6 bases at V and 6 bases at J, with 11 bases between the two ends. The CDR3 sequence is CSVARGDGYTF. The CDR3 DNA reads TGCAGCGTGGCAAGGGGGGATGGCTACACCTTC.

About this clonotype: The junction does not match germline at one end; this may be a read error. V is TRBV10-2 and J is TRBJ1-2; 8 nucleotides match TRBD1. The CDR3 has 16 residues. Germline lookup yields CDR1 WSHSY and CDR2 SAAADI. The DNA for the CDR3 is TGTGCCAGCAGTCCCGCTGGGGGGGACAGGCGGTATGGCTACACCTTC. It codes for CASSPAGGDRRYGYTF.

In this sample, this clonotype turned up many times. This rearrangement joins TRBV10-3 to TRBJ1-5; the D gene is possibly TRBD1 (5 bases). Trimming removed 4 bases at V and 6 bases at J, with 13 bases between. Germline values: CDR1 ENHRY, CDR2 SYGVKD. The CDR3 runs 14 residues. The CDR3 sequence: CAISVEGTGQPQHF. The CDR3 DNA is TGTGCCATCAGTGTGGAGGGGACGGGTCAGCCCCAGCATTTT.

V gene TRBV20-1 combines with J gene TRBJ2-7; TRBD2 is a possible D gene (6 bases). V was cut by 1 base and J by 4 bases, with 20 bases left in between. The CDR3 length is 16 residues. Germline V gene data show CDR1 as DFQATT and CDR2 as SNEGSKA (reference sequence). As DNA, the CDR3 is TGCAGTGCTAGAGCCCCCGGGGCTAGCGTACCTTACGAGCAGTACTTC. Its protein is CSARAPGASVPYEQYF.

In its sample, this clonotype was seen many times. V gene TRBV29-1 combines with J gene TRBJ1-2; 10 bases are a match to TRBD1. The CDR3 covers 12 residues. The V gene end was trimmed by 7 bases and the J gene end by 7 bases; junction bases not matched to a gene: 6. Germline CDR1 reads SQVTM; CDR2 reads ANQGSEA. The CDR3 reads CSEADRGFGYTF. CDR3 coding DNA: TGCAGCGAAGCGGACAGGGGGTTTGGCTACACCTTC.

The chain combines TRBV7-2 with TRBJ2-7, with TRBD1 as a possible D gene (6 bases). The CDR3 runs 16 residues. V lost 6 bases, J lost 3 bases, and 21 bases lay in between. Germline CDR1 and CDR2: SGHTA and FQGNSA. The CDR3 is CASSLIPGALIYEQYF. The CDR3 DNA follows: TGTGCCAGCAGTTTGATCCCAGGGGCGCTAATCTACGAGCAGTACTTC.

This clonotype was seen ten or more times. This chain connects TRBV29-1 to TRBJ1-1; a weak D match, TRBD1 (5 bases). This CDR3 has 12 residues. From germline, CDR1 is SQVTM and CDR2 ANQGSEA. CDR3: CAAGRPGTEAFF. For the CDR3, the DNA is TGCGCCGCAGGGAGGCCGGGCACTGAAGCTTTCTTT.

The chain links TRBV6-5 to TRBJ1-5, with a weak D call TRBD1 (6 bases). From germline, CDR1 is MNHEY and CDR2 SVGAGI. V was pared by 6 bases and J by 3 bases, with 15 bases between. The CDR3 loop spans 15 amino acids. The chain's CDR3 is CASRSQGGHNQPQHF. CDR3 sequence (DNA): TGTGCCAGCAGGTCACAGGGAGGACACAATCAGCCCCAGCATTTT.